Listed below are T cell receptor beta chains from one sample, sequenced in a study of CD8+ T cells in alopecia areata. Here immunoSEQ multiplex PCR was the method, and the copy in TCRdb shows in-frame clones only, minus some. The top ten hold about 0.94% of the sample, which has around 180,000 clones, less than 65% seen once. The material was CD4+ T cells sorted from blood, obtained at week 24, from a patient treated with tofacitinib. Source of these receptors: a human donor with alopecia areata. Both conserved end residues are part of each CDR3. The D gene is left open where the match is weak. The size entry is marked missing in some rows and otherwise reads once, few, many or a size class.

j_call | v_call | d_call | clone_size | cdr3_nt | cdr3_aa
TRBJ1-1 | TRBV25-1 | NA | NA | TGTGCCAGCAGGCTCGATCGTGGGGTAGGTACTGAAGCTTTCTTT | CASRLDRGVGTEAFF
TRBJ1-4 | TRBV11-1 | NA | few | TGTGCCAGCAGCCAGGGGAATGAAAAACTGTTTTTT | CASSQGNEKLFF
TRBJ2-7 | TRBV9 | NA | NA | TGTGCCAGCAGCGTAGCTAGTCAAGCGGGCGAGCAGTACTTC | CASSVASQAGEQYF
TRBJ2-5 | TRBV7-9 | TRBD2 | NA | TGTGCCAGCAGCTTTCGGGTAGCGGGGTCACAAGAGACCCAGTACTTC | CASSFRVAGSQETQYF
TRBJ1-2 | TRBV30 | NA | NA | TGTGCCTGGAAGGAGGTTGCAACTAACTATGGCTACACCTTC | CAWKEVATNYGYTF
TRBJ2-2 | TRBV29-1 | NA | few | TGCAGCGCATTGGAACCCCTGGAGTCCACTAGGAACACCGGGGAGCTGTTTTTT | CSALEPLESTRNTGELFF
TRBJ1-1 | TRBV29-1 | NA | NA | TGCAGCGGCGCAGGGAACACTGAAGCTTTCTTT | CSGAGNTEAFF
TRBJ2-7 | TRBV29-1 | NA | NA | TGCAGCGTTGAAGGGCAGGGGGGAAGCGAGCAGTACTTC | CSVEGQGGSEQYF
TRBJ1-5 | TRBV7-9 | NA | NA | TGTGCCAGCAAGCGCCCCACTCCGCCCCAGCATTTT | CASKRPTPPQHF
TRBJ1-6 | TRBV4-3 | NA | NA | TGCGCCAGCAGCCAAGATTGGGGGAGGACGGCTAATTCACCCCTCCACTTT | CASSQDWGRTANSPLHF
TRBJ1-1 | TRBV2 | NA | NA | TGTGCCAGCACTAAGATGGGGCAATCGAACACTGAAGCTTTCTTT | CASTKMGQSNTEAFF
TRBJ1-4 | TRBV29-1 | NA | NA | TGCAGCGTTACTCAGGGCGCGGGTAATGAAAAACTGTTTTTT | CSVTQGAGNEKLFF
TRBJ1-5 | TRBV10-2 | NA | NA | TGCGCCAGCAGTGAGTCGGCTCAGCCCCAGCATTTT | CASSESAQPQHF
TRBJ2-4 | TRBV30 | NA | NA | TGTGCCTGGAGTCCGATTACGAACATTCAGTACTTC | CAWSPITNIQYF
TRBJ1-2 | TRBV2 | NA | NA | TGTGCCAGCAGTTGGGGCCGGGGGTCATATGGCTACACCTTC | CASSWGRGSYGYTF
TRBJ2-1 | TRBV4-1 | NA | NA | TGCGCCAGCAGCAATATGATAGAGCAGTTCTTC | CASSNMIEQFF
TRBJ2-2 | TRBV19 | NA | NA | TGTGCCAGTAGAGTCGCGGGACCAGCCATGAACACCGGGGAGCTGTTTTTT | CASRVAGPAMNTGELFF
TRBJ2-5 | TRBV5-6 | NA | NA | TGTGCCAGCAGTCATACGCCCAGTGGGGGGGGGCCAGGAGAGACCCAGTACTTC | CASSHTPSGGGPGETQYF
TRBJ2-3 | TRBV30 | NA | NA | TGTGCCTGGAGTGACTCGGGGGATACGCAGTATTTT | CAWSDSGDTQYF
TRBJ1-5 | TRBV29-1 | NA | NA | TGCAGCGTTGTGATTGGGCAGGGTTACAATCAGCCCCAGCATTTT | CSVVIGQGYNQPQHF
TRBJ2-2 | TRBV6-1 | TRBD1 | few | TGTGCCAGCAGGGACAGGGGGAACACCGGGGAGCTGTTTTTT | CASRDRGNTGELFF
TRBJ2-5 | TRBV2 | TRBD2 | NA | TGTGCCAGCAGTGTGGATGTTCGGCGGGGGGGGACCCAGTACTTC | CASSVDVRRGGTQYF
TRBJ1-1 | TRBV30 | NA | NA | TGTGCCTGGAGTCAGTCAGGGGACACTGAAGCTTTCTTT | CAWSQSGDTEAFF
TRBJ2-3 | TRBV29-1 | TRBD1 | NA | TGCAGCTCCCCGGGACAGGGAATAACAGATACGCAGTATTTT | CSSPGQGITDTQYF
TRBJ1-2 | TRBV15 | NA | few | TGTGCCACCAGCAGAGTAGGGTCTGGCTACACCTTC | CATSRVGSGYTF
TRBJ1-5 | TRBV7-2 | NA | few | TGTGCCAGCAGCTTAGTCACGGCAAATCAGCCCCAGCATTTT | CASSLVTANQPQHF
TRBJ2-7 | TRBV29-1 | NA | NA | TGCAGCGCCCTCGAGACAAATTACGAGCAGTACTTC | CSALETNYEQYF
TRBJ1-5 | TRBV29-1 | TRBD1 | NA | TGCAGCGTTGTACAGGGGGCAAATCAGCCCCAGCATTTT | CSVVQGANQPQHF